The clone carrying this T cell receptor beta chain showed up just a few times. The V and J ends lost 8 bases and 7 bases respectively, with 21 bases between them. The V gene's germline CDR1 is ENHRY and CDR2 SYGVKD. The CDR3 contains 15 residues. The protocol was immunoSEQ multiplex PCR, while the TCRdb copy is restricted to in-frame clones and leaves out a portion. The top ten clones hold roughly 4.9% of a sample with roughly 110,000 clones, 80% to 90% of them seen once. This specimen belongs to a study of blood T cell repertoires in COVID-19. This receptor was taken from a man in his forties with active or convalescent COVID-19. This chain uses TRBV10-3 with TRBJ2-1; a possible D gene is TRBD2 (6 bases). Sequenced sample: peripheral blood. DNA of the CDR3: TGTGCCATCGGGTTCTCGGGAGCGTTAAAAAATGAGCAGTTCTTC. Its protein product is CAIGFSGALKNEQFF.